This T cell receptor beta chain came from a study of blood T cells in healthy people across ages. Using a J-beta primer mix together with a sample-barcoded 5' primer, a second PCR was run for roughly 7 to 12 cycles. TCRdb passed the 5' RACE reads through MiXCR, listing each CDR3 protein once. The data show 650,000 to 800,000 distinct CDR3 sequences, 44% seen once. This CDR3 is built from 15 residues. Notes on this clonotype: Sequence at one end of the junction differs from germline and may be a read error.

This TCR came from a man in his sixties in good health. The sample was blood. V usage is TRBV12-3 or TRBV12-4 and J usage is TRBJ2-4, with D unclear. CDR3 amino acids: CASSLSATGSRIRYF. CDR3 bases: TGTGCCAGCAGTTTGAGTGCCACCGGATCTCGGATTCGGTACTTC.